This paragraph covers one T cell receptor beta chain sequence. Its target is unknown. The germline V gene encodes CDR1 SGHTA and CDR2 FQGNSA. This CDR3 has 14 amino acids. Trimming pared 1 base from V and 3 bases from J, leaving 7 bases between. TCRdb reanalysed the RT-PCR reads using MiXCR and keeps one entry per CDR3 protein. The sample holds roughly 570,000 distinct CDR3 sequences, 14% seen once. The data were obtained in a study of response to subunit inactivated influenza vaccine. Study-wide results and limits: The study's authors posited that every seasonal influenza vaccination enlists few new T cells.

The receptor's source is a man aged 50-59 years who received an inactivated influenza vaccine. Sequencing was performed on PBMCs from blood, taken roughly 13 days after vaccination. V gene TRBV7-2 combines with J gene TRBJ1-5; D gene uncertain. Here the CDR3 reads CASSLERANQPQHF. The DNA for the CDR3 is TGTGCCAGCAGCTTAGAAAGGGCCAATCAGCCCCAGCATTTT.